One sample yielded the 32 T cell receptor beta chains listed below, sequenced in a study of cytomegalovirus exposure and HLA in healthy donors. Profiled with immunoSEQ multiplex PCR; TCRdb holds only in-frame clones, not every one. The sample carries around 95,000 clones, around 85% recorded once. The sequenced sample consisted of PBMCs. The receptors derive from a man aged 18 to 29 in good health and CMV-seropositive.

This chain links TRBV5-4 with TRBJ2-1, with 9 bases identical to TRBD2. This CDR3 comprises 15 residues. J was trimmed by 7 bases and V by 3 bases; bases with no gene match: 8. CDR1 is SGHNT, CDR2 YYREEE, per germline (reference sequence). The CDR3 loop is CASSYSGSFGNEQFF. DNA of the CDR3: TGTGCCAGCAGCTATAGCGGGAGCTTTGGTAATGAGCAGTTCTTC.

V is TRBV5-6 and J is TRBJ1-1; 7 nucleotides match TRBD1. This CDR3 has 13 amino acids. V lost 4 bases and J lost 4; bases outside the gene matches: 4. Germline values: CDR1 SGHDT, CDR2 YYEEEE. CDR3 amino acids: CASSRAGGTEAFF. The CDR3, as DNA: TGTGCCAGCAGCCGGGCAGGGGGCACTGAAGCTTTCTTT.

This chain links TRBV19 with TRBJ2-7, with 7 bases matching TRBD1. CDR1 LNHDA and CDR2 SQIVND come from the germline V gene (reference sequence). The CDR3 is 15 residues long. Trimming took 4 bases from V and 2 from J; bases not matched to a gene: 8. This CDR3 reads CASSTGQPGTYEQYF. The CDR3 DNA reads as TGTGCCAGTAGTACGGGACAGCCCGGGACCTACGAGCAGTACTTC. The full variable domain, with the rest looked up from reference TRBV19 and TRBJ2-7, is DGGITQSPKYLFRKEGQNVTLSCEQNLNHDAMYWYRQDPGQGLRLIYYSQIVNDFQKGDIAEGYSVSREKKESFPLTVTSAQKNPTAFYLCASSTGQPGTYEQYFGPGTRLTVT.

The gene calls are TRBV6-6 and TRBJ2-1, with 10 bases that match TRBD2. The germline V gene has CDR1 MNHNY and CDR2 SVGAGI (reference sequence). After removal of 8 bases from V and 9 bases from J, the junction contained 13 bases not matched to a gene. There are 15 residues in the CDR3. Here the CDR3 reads CASRGLAGDGGEQFF. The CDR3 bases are TGTGCCAGCCGGGGGCTAGCGGGAGACGGAGGTGAGCAGTTCTTC.

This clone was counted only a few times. The CDR3: CASSGRDRGPNQPQHF. For the CDR3, the DNA is TGTGCCAGTAGTGGACGGGACAGGGGGCCGAATCAGCCCCAGCATTTT. J is TRBJ1-5 and V is TRBV19; TRBD1 matches 12 bases. The CDR3 runs 16 residues. Germline V gives CDR1 LNHDA, CDR2 SQIVND (reference sequence). J gave up 4 bases and V 5 bases, and 6 bases lay outside the gene matches.

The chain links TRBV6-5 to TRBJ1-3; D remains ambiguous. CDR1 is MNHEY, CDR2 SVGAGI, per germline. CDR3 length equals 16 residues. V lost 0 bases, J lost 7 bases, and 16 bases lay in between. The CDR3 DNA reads TGTGCCAGCAGTTACTCCCCTCTTTCTCCGGGGAACACCATATATTTT. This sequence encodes CASSYSPLSPGNTIYF.

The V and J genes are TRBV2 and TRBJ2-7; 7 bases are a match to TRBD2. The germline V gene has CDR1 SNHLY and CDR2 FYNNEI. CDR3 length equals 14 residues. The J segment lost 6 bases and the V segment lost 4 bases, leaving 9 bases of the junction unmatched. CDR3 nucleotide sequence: TGTGCCAGCAGTGCCCCCGGGGACTACGGCGAGCAGTACTTC. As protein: CASSAPGDYGEQYF.

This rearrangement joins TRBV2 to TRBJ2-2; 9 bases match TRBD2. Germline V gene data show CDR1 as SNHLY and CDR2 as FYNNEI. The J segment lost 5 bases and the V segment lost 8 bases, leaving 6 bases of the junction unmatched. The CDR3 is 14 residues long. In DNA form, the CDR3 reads TGTGCCAGCTCGGATAGCGGGAGAACCGGGGAGCTGTTTTTT. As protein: CASSDSGRTGELFF.

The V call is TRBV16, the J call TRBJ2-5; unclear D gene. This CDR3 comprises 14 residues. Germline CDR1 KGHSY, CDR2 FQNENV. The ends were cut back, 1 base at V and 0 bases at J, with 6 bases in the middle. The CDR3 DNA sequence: TGTGCCAGCAGCCAATTGGCCAACCAAGAGACCCAGTACTTC. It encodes CASSQLANQETQYF.

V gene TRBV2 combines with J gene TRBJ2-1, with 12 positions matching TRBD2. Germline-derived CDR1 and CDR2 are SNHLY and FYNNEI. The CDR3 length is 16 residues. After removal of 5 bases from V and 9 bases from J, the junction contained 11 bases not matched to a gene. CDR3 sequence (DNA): TGTGCCAGCAGTTATCCCCTAGCGGGAGGGCCCAGTGAGCAGTTCTTC. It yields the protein CASSYPLAGGPSEQFF. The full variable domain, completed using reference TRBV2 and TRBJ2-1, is EPEVTQTPSHQVTQMGQEVILRCVPISNHLYFYWYRQILGQKVEFLVSFYNNEISEKSEIFDDQFSVERPDGSNFTLKIRSTKLEDSAMYFCASSYPLAGGPSEQFFGPGTRLTVL.

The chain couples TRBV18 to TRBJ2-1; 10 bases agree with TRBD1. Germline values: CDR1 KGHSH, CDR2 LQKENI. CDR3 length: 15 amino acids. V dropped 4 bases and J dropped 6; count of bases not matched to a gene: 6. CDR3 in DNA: TGTGCCAGCTCACTCCCTAGGGACAGGGGCAATGAGCAGTTCTTC. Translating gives CASSLPRDRGNEQFF.

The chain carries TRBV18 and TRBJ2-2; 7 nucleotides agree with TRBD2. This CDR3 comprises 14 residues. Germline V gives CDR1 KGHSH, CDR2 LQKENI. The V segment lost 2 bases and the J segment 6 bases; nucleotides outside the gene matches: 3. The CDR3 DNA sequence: TGTGCCAGCTCACCAGGCGCGGGAGCCGGGGAGCTGTTTTTT. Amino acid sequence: CASSPGAGAGELFF.

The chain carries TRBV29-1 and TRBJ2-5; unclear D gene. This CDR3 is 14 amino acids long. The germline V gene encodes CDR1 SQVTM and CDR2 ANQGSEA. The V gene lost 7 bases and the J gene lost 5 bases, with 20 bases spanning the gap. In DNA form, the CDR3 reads TGCAGCGCCATGATACCGCCGGGTGGCGAGACCCAGTACTTC. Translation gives CSAMIPPGGETQYF.

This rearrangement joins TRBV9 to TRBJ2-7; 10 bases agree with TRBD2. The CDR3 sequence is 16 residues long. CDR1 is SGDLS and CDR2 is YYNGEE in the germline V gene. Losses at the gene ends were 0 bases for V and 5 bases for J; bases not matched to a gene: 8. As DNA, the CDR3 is TGTGCCAGCAGCGTAGCTACTAGCGGGGCGTTGAACGAGCAGTACTTC. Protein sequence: CASSVATSGALNEQYF.

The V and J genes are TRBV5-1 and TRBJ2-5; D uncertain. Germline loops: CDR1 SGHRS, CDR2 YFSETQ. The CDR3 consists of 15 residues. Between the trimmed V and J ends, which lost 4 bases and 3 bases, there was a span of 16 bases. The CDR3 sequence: CASSLGPRSEETQYF. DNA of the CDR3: TGCGCCAGCAGCCTTGGCCCTCGCAGTGAAGAGACCCAGTACTTC. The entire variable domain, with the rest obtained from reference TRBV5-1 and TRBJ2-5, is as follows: KAGVTQTPRYLIKTRGQQVTLSCSPISGHRSVSWYQQTPGQGLQFLFEYFSETQRNKGNFPGRFSGRQFSNSRSEMNVSTLELGDSALYLCASSLGPRSEETQYFGPGTRLLVL.

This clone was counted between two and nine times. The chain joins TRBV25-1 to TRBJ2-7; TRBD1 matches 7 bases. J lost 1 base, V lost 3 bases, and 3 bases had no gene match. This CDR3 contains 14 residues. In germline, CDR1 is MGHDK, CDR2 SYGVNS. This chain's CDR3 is CASSDLQGSYEQYF. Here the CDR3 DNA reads TGTGCCAGCAGTGATTTACAGGGGTCCTACGAGCAGTACTTC.

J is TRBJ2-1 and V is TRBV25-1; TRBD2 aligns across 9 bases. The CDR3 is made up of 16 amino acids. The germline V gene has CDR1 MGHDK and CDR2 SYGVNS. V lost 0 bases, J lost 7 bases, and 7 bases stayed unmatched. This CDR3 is CASSEYRGRAGNEQFF. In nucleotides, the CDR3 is TGTGCCAGCAGTGAATACCGCGGGAGGGCCGGGAATGAGCAGTTCTTC.

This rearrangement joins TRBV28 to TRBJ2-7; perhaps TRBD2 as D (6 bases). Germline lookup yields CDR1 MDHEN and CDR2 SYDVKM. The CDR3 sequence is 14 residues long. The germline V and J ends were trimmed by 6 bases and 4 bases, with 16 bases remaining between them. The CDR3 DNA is TGTGCCAGCAGGGTTAGCGGAGAAGGATACGAGCAGTACTTC. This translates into CASRVSGEGYEQYF.

CDR3 in amino acids: CASSLVGQGLNQPQHF. DNA for the CDR3: TGTGCCAGCAGCTTAGTGGGACAGGGCCTCAATCAGCCCCAGCATTTT. The chain joins TRBV7-2 to TRBJ1-5; 9 bases line up with TRBD1. The CDR3 sequence is 16 residues long. V trimming: 1 base; J trimming: 3 bases; junction bases outside the gene matches: 4. CDR1 is SGHTA, CDR2 FQGNSA, per germline.

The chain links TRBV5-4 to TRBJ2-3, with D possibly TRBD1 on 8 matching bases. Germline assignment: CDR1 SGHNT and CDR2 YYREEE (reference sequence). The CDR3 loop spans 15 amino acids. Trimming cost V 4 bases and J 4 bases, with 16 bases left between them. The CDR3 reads CASSGWTGRADTQYF. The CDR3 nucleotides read TGTGCCAGCAGCGGGTGGACAGGGAGGGCAGATACGCAGTATTTT.

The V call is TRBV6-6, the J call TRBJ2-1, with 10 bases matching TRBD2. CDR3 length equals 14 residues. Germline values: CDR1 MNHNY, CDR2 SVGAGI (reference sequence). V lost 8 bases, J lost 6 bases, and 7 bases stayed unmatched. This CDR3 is CASLAGVGSNEQFF. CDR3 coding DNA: TGTGCCAGCCTAGCGGGAGTGGGGAGCAATGAGCAGTTCTTC.

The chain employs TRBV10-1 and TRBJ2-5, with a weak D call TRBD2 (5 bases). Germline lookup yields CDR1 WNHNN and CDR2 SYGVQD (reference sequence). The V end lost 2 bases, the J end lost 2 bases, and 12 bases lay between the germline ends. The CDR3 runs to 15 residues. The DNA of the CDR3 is TGCGCCAGCAGTGAGGACCGGGGTGGTCAAGAGACCCAGTACTTC. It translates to CASSEDRGGQETQYF.

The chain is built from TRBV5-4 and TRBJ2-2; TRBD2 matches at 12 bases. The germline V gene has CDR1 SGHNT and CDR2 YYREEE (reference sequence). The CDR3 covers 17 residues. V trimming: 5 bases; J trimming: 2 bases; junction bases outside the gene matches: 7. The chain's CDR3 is CASRDLAGGPNTGELFF. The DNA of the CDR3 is TGTGCCAGCAGAGACCTAGCGGGAGGGCCTAACACCGGGGAGCTGTTTTTT.

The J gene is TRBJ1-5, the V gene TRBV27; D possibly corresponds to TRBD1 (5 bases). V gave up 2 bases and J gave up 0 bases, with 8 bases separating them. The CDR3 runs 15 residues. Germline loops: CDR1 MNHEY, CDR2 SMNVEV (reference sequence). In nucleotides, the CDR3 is TGTGCCAGCAGTTTACTAGGGGATAGCAATCAGCCCCAGCATTTT. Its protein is CASSLLGDSNQPQHF.

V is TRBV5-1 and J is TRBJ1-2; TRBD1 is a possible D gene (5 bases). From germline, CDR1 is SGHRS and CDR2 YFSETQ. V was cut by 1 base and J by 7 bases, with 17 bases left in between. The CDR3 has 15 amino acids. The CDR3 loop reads CASSLSLEWGFGYTF. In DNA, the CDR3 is TGCGCCAGCAGCTTGTCCCTGGAATGGGGCTTTGGCTACACCTTC.

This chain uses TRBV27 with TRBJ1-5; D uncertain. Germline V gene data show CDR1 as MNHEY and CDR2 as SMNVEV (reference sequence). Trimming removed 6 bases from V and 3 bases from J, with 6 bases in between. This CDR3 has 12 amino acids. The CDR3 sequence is CASRGFNQPQHF. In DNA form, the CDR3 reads TGTGCCAGCAGGGGCTTCAATCAGCCCCAGCATTTT.

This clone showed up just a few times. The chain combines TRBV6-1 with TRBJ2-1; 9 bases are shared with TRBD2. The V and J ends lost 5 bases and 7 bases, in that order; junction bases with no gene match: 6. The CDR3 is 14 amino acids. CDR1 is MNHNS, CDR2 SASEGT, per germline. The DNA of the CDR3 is TGTGCCAGCAGTTTAGCGGGAGTGGGGAATGAGCAGTTCTTC. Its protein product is CASSLAGVGNEQFF.

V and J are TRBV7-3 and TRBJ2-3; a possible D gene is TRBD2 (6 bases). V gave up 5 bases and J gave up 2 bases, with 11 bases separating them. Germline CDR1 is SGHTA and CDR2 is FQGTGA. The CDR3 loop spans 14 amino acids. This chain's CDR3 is CASSPGTLTDTQYF. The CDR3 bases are TGTGCCAGCAGCCCAGGGACTCTCACAGATACGCAGTATTTT.

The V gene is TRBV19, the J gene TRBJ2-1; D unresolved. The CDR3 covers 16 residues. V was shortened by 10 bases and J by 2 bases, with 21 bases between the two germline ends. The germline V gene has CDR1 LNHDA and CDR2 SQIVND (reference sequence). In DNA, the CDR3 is TGTGCCACCGAACCCTCGGCGGCGCTTACCTACAATGAGCAGTTCTTC. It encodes CATEPSAALTYNEQFF.

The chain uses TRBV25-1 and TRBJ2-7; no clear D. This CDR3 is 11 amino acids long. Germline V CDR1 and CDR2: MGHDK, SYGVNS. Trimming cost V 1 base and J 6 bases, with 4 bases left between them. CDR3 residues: CASSESVEQYF. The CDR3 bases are TGTGCCAGCAGTGAATCGGTCGAGCAGTACTTC.

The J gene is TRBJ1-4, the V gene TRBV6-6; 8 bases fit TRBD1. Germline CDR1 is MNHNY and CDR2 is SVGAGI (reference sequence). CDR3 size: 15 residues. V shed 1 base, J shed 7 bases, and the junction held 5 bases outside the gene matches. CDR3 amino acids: CASSYLDRAAEKLFF. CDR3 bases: TGTGCCAGCAGTTACTTGGACAGGGCGGCTGAAAAACTGTTTTTT.

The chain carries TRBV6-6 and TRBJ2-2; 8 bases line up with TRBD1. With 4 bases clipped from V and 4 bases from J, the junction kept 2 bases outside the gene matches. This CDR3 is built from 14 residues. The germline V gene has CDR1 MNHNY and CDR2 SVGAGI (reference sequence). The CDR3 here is CASSLDRATGELFF. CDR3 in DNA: TGTGCCAGCAGTTTGGACAGGGCCACCGGGGAGCTGTTTTTT.